This T cell receptor beta chain derives from a study of blood T cell repertoires in COVID-19. Across the whole study: Both acute and convalescent COVID-19 samples were obtained from the United States, Italy and Spain.

Categorization into cohorts depended on clinical history that participants reported. Individuals in the exposed group had encountered a COVID-19 case within 2 weeks preceding study entry. Germline-derived CDR1 and CDR2 are MDHEN and SYDVKM. V dropped 6 bases and J dropped 2 bases, with 9 bases sitting between them. CDR3 length: 13 residues. The data were produced by immunoSEQ multiplex PCR, yet TCRdb's version contains in-frame clones alone and is incomplete. The data contain about 200,000 clones, 80% to 90% of them singletons. V is TRBV28 and J is TRBJ2-3; D is perhaps TRBD1 (6 bases). This sequence originates from a woman in her 50s who had been exposed to COVID-19. The sample comprised PBMCs or T cells enriched from blood (not recorded which). CDR3 DNA: TGTGCCAGCAGCAGGACAGCCACAGATACGCAGTATTTT. Translation: CASSRTATDTQYF.